The next 8 T cell receptor beta chains were all read from a single sample in a study of blood T cell repertoires in COVID-19. Generated by immunoSEQ multiplex PCR, the TCRdb table keeps only in-frame clones and is missing some. The profile covers 120,000 or so clones, with more than 60% appearing a single time and about 2.1% taken by the ten largest. The sample was peripheral blood. All receptors come from a man between 65 and 85 years old with acute or convalescent COVID-19.

The chain is built from TRBV7-6 and TRBJ1-6; no clear D. This CDR3 is built from 14 residues. With 1 base removed from V and 6 bases from J, the gap between germline ends came to 7 bases. Germline-derived CDR1 and CDR2 are SGHVS and FNYEAQ. The CDR3 here is CASSLGQLNSPLHF. CDR3 DNA sequence: TGTGCCAGCAGCTTAGGCCAACTTAATTCACCCCTCCACTTT.

The chain is built from TRBV9 and TRBJ2-3, with 9 bases matching TRBD1. The CDR3 loop spans 14 amino acids. Germline values: CDR1 SGDLS, CDR2 YYNGEE. J was trimmed by 0 bases and V by 7 bases; bases with no gene match: 3. DNA for the CDR3: TGTGCCAGCGGGACAGGGACAAGCACAGATACGCAGTATTTT. Translating gives CASGTGTSTDTQYF.

The chain links TRBV5-6 to TRBJ1-5, with 8 positions matching TRBD1. The germline CDR1 and CDR2 sequences are SGHDT and YYEEEE. V lost 4 bases, J lost 1 base, and 7 bases stayed unmatched. This CDR3 spans 16 amino acids. CDR3 in amino acids: CASSRIDRGSNQPQHF. The CDR3 DNA follows: TGTGCCAGCAGCCGTATCGACAGGGGCAGCAATCAGCCCCAGCATTTT.

The chain uses TRBV24-1 and TRBJ1-2, with D tentatively TRBD1 (6 bases). This CDR3 comprises 16 residues. Per germline, CDR1 KGHDR and CDR2 SFDVKD. Trimming took off 3 bases at V and 8 bases at J, with 21 bases between the two ends. The CDR3 DNA is TGTGCCACCAGTGATCCTCAGGGGAGTCGAGGTAGCGGCTACACCTTC. Protein sequence: CATSDPQGSRGSGYTF.

The chain carries TRBV7-2 and TRBJ1-1, with D uncertain. Germline V gene lookup returns CDR1 SGHTA and CDR2 FQGNSA. V gave up 0 bases and J gave up 4 bases, with 12 bases separating them. This CDR3 comprises 15 residues. The CDR3 nucleotides read TGTGCCAGCAGCTTAGCTCTCAGCGCCCCCACTGAAGCTTTCTTT. Protein product: CASSLALSAPTEAFF.

In this sample, this clone turned up once. The chain uses TRBV6-4 and TRBJ1-1; TRBD1 is a possible D gene (5 bases). V was clipped by 6 bases and J by 3 bases, with 11 bases between them. The CDR3 has 13 residues. Germline CDR1 MRHNA, CDR2 SNTAGT. The CDR3 DNA reads TGTGCCAGCAGGGGGGGACCGTACACTGAAGCTTTCTTT. Translation: CASRGGPYTEAFF.

The sample holds a few counts of this clone. J is TRBJ1-2 and V is TRBV5-4; TRBD1 agrees at 7 bases. V was clipped by 2 bases and J by 3 bases; unmatched bases: 7. The CDR3 consists of 15 residues. The germline V gene encodes CDR1 SGHNT and CDR2 YYREEE (reference sequence). The chain's CDR3 is CASSLRQGGDYGYTF. The CDR3 DNA follows: TGTGCCAGCAGCTTAAGACAGGGTGGAGACTATGGCTACACCTTC.

The rearrangement links TRBV3-1 (or the pseudogene TRBV3-2) to TRBJ2-5; 8 positions match TRBD2. The germline CDR1 and CDR2 sequences are LGHDT and YNNKEL (reference sequence). The CDR3 is 14 amino acids. V trimming: 4 bases; J trimming: 2 bases; junction bases outside the gene matches: 3. CDR3 sequence (DNA): TGTGCCAGCAGCCTTAGCGGGGTTCAAGAGACCCAGTACTTC. Protein product: CASSLSGVQETQYF.